The TCR beta chain described here comes from a study of T cell responses to AZD1222 COVID-19 vaccine. Study summary: Second-dose recipients at about 4 or about 12 weeks were treated as one pooled group.

This table comes from immunoSEQ multiplex PCR, and its TCRdb copy is limited to in-frame clones, with some not included. The sample records 150,000 to 200,000 clones, 94% being singletons. The germline V gene encodes CDR1 MNHNY and CDR2 SVGAGI (reference sequence). This CDR3 region has 14 residues. V lost 5 bases to trimming and J lost 7 bases; unmatched junction nucleotides: 7. The material was peripheral blood, obtained on day 0 of AZD1222 vaccination. This TCR was recovered from an adult in good health. This chain connects TRBV6-6 to TRBJ1-4; 7 positions agree with TRBD1. In DNA form, the CDR3 reads TGTGCCAGCAGTGGGGACAGCGATAGTGAAAAACTGTTTTTT. This codes for CASSGDSDSEKLFF.